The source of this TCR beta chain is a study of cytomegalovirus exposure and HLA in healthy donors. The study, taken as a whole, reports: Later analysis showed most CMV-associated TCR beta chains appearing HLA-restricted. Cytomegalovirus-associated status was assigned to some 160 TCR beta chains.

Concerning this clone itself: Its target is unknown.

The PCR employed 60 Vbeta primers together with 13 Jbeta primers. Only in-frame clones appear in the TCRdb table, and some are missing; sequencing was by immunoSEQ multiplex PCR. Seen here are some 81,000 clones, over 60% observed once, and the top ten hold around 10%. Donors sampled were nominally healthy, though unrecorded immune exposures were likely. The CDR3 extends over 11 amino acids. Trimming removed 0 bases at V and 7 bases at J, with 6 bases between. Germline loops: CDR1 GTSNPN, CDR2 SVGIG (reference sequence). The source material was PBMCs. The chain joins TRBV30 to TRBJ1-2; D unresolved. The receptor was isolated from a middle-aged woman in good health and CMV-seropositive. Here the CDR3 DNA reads TGTGCCTGGAGTGTCGTGAGTGGCTACACCTTC. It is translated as CAWSVVSGYTF.